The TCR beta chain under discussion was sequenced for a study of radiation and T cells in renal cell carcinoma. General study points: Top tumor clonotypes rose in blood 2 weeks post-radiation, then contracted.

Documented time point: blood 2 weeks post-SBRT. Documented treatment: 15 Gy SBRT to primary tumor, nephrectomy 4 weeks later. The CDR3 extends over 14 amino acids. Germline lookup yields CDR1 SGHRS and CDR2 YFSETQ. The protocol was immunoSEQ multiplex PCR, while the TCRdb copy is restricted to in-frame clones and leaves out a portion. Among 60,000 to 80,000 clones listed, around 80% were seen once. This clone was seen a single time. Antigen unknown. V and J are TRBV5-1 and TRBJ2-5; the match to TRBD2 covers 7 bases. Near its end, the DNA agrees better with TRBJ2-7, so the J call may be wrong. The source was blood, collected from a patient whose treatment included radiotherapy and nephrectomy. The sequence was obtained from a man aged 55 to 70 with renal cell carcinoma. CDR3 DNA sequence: TGCGCCAGCAGCCCTCGCGGGGGAGCCTACGAGCAGTACTTC. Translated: CASSPRGGAYEQYF.